These T cell receptor beta chains were read from a single sample in a study of blood T cell repertoires in COVID-19. Method: immunoSEQ multiplex PCR; TCRdb's copy keeps in-frame clones and lacks some. This table holds 45,000 to 65,000 clones, 85% to 90% found once. The sample comprised peripheral blood. All receptors come from an elderly man with active or convalescent COVID-19. Each CDR3 is given without its conserved first and last residue. Fields, in order: V gene, D gene, CDR3 protein. The D gene is left open where the match is weak.

>TRBV6-6|-
ASSSIGRVQGTEAF
>TRBV5-1|TRBD1
ASSGIPGQILNYGYT
>TRBV5-1|TRBD1
ASSLEGTGSLSYEQY
>TRBV9|-
ASSVSGRAPGVETQY
>TRBV5-1|TRBD2
ASSLTSGRVYEQY
>TRBV24-1|-
ATSDSGTEAF
>TRBV5-4|TRBD1
ASRPDRFHSYNEQF
>TRBV3-1/TRBV3-2|TRBD2
ASSLERGLYNEQF
>TRBV6-2/TRBV6-3|TRBD2
ASSQFSGSLGGELF
>TRBV4-2|-
ASSQGGREAF
>TRBV10-1|-
ASSESLGRPEQY
>TRBV7-2|TRBD2
ASSLEASGGPRY
>TRBV28|TRBD1
ASSRLQGGQPQH
>TRBV28|TRBD1
ASTEGTGYNEQF